The 3 T cell receptor beta chains in this list originate from one sample, sequenced in a study of CD8 T cells in Susac syndrome. With random hexamers, reverse transcription was performed on roughly 0.45 to 1 ug of RNA. TCRdb analysed the immunoSEQ multiplex PCR reads with MiXCR anew, one entry per CDR3 protein. The data hold under 95,000 distinct CDR3 sequences, with around 94% observed a single time. The material sequenced was CD4+ T cells from PBMCs. Source of these receptors: a human donor with Susac syndrome.

This sequence joins TRBV30 and TRBJ1-1; D is undetermined. CDR1 is GTSNPN and CDR2 is SVGIG in the germline V gene (reference sequence). The CDR3 sequence is 13 residues long. With 5 bases removed from V and 0 bases from J, the gap between germline ends came to 10 bases. CDR3 residues: CAWGYGLNTEAFF. In nucleotides, the CDR3 is TGTGCCTGGGGATACGGCCTGAACACTGAAGCTTTCTTT.

The chain has TRBV4-1 and TRBJ2-1; tentative D call: TRBD1 (6 bases). Germline values: CDR1 MGHRA, CDR2 YSYEKL. Trimming took off 3 bases at V and 6 bases at J, with 15 bases between the two ends. The CDR3 contains 15 residues. This CDR3 reads CASSQLTSTGNEQFF. CDR3 in DNA: TGCGCCAGCAGCCAGCTGACCTCGACAGGCAATGAGCAGTTCTTC.

This chain connects TRBV6-6 to TRBJ2-7; D is tentatively TRBD1 or TRBD2 (5 bases each). Per the germline V gene, CDR1 is MNHNY and CDR2 is SVGAGI (reference sequence). The CDR3 is 15 amino acids. V gave up 7 bases and J gave up 7 bases, with 23 bases separating them. This chain's CDR3 is CASTASGTPGTEQYF. The CDR3 DNA is TGTGCCAGCACAGCTTCCGGGACGCCCGGGACGGAGCAGTACTTC.